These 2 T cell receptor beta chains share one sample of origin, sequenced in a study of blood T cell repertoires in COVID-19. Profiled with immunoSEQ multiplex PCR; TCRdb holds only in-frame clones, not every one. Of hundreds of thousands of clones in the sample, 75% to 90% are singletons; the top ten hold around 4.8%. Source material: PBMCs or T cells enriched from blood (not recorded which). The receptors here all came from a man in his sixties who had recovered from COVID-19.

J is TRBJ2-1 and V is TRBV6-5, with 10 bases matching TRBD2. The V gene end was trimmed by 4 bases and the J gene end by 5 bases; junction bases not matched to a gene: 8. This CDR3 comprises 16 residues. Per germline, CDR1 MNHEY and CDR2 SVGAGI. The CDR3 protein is CASSSSGSRSNNEQFF. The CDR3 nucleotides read TGTGCCAGCAGTTCTAGCGGGAGCAGGAGTAACAATGAGCAGTTCTTC.

The CDR3 sequence: CSASRLAGGEQYF. The CDR3 region has the DNA TGCAGTGCCAGTCGGCTAGCGGGAGGCGAGCAGTACTTC. The V gene is TRBV20-1, the J gene TRBJ2-7; 11 nucleotides match TRBD2. Germline V gives CDR1 DFQATT, CDR2 SNEGSKA (reference sequence). The CDR3 has 13 residues. V shed 6 bases, J shed 6 bases, and the junction held 7 bases outside the gene matches.